The sequence of this T cell receptor beta chain was determined in a study of shared clonotypes between healthy human individuals. Assay runs were performed at deep level. The table came from immunoSEQ multiplex PCR; TCRdb's copy has only in-frame clones and leaves some out. The sample contains over a million clones, 70% to 80% of which appear only once. The donor cohort consisted entirely of Caucasian adults residing in Nashville, Tennessee. Germline loops: CDR1 MDHEN, CDR2 SYDVKM. The CDR3 runs to 18 residues. J lost 7 bases, V lost 4 bases, and 12 bases had no gene match. This receptor was identified in a man aged 18 to 30 in good health. Some clones in this sample may be carry-over from other donors' samples. Sequencing used memory CD4+ T cells from PBMCs. Sample subset: CD45RA-negative fraction. The chain uses TRBV28 and TRBJ2-4; TRBD2 matches 14 bases. CDR3 in amino acids: CASSYGGLAGVRSNIQYF. The CDR3 DNA reads TGTGCCAGCAGTTACGGGGGACTAGCGGGAGTACGTTCGAACATTCAGTACTTC.